This is a list of T cell receptor beta chains from one sample in a study of T cell clonotyping in hematopoietic cell transplantation. TCRdb keeps only in-frame clones here, not all; method: immunoSEQ multiplex PCR. The profile shows about 36,000 clones, 95% of them singletons. Source: peripheral blood mononuclear cells, taken before stem cell transplant. The source is a man aged 35 to 55 with chronic myeloid leukemia. Some clones in this sample may be carry-over from other donors' samples. CDR3s include the opening cysteine and the closing phenylalanine or tryptophan. A D gene is named only where the DNA matches it firmly. Where a row states a size, it is once, few, many or the class of an expanded clone; other rows omit it.

D gene | J gene | clone size | CDR3 length | V gene | CDR3 DNA | CDR3 protein
- | TRBJ2-2 | - | 15 | TRBV7-2 | TGTGCCAGCAGCACCGGACAGACGAACACCGGGGAGCTGTTTTTT | CASSTGQTNTGELFF
TRBD2 | TRBJ2-5 | - | 14 | TRBV5-6 | TGTGCCAGCAGCCTGGGGACTAGCGTAAAGACCCAGTACTTC | CASSLGTSVKTQYF
- | TRBJ1-1 | - | 15 | TRBV10-3 | TGTGCCATCAGTGAAGGTGGGGGGGATAACACTGAAGCTTTCTTT | CAISEGGGDNTEAFF
- | TRBJ2-7 | - | 13 | TRBV5-6 | TGTGCCAGCAGCGAGGGACAAATGAGGGAGCAGTACTTC | CASSEGQMREQYF
- | TRBJ1-1 | - | 11 | TRBV28 | TGTGCCAGCACACAGGGTACAGAAGCTTTCTTT | CASTQGTEAFF
- | TRBJ1-4 | once | 16 | TRBV4-3 | TGCGCCAGCAGCCAAGATAGGGCCGTGGGGGGAGAAAAACTGTTTTTT | CASSQDRAVGGEKLFF
TRBD1 | TRBJ1-1 | - | 14 | TRBV27 | TGTGCCAGCAGTTTATCCAACAGGGGCACTGAAGCTTTCTTT | CASSLSNRGTEAFF
TRBD1 | TRBJ1-2 | - | 14 | TRBV6-1 | TGTGCCAGCAGTGTGGCAGGGGGGAACTATGGCTACACCTTC | CASSVAGGNYGYTF
- | TRBJ1-2 | once | 13 | TRBV30 | TGTGCCTGGAGTGTACCAGAGGGCTATGGCTACACCTTC | CAWSVPEGYGYTF
- | TRBJ2-5 | - | 17 | TRBV6-8 | TGTGCCAGCAGTTACCTTAATCTTTGTCCGTTTGGAGAGACCCAGTACTTC | CASSYLNLCPFGETQYF
- | TRBJ1-1 | - | 13 | TRBV4-1 | TGCGCCAGCAGCCAAGACGGAGGTCCTGAAGCTTTCTTT | CASSQDGGPEAFF
- | TRBJ1-3 | - | 14 | TRBV30 | TGTGCCTGGAGTGTAGGGGCAGATGGAAACACCATATATTTT | CAWSVGADGNTIYF
- | TRBJ2-6 | - | 19 | TRBV7-8 | TGTGCCAGCAGCTTAGCGGCCGATTGGGGATACTCTGGGGCCAACGTCCTGACTTTC | CASSLAADWGYSGANVLTF
- | TRBJ2-3 | - | 14 | TRBV6-1 | TGTGCCAGCAGTGTATTGGGGAGCACAGATACGCAGTATTTT | CASSVLGSTDTQYF
- | TRBJ1-2 | - | 12 | TRBV30 | TGTGCCTTCTCGGACGGGGCCTATGGCTACACCTTC | CAFSDGAYGYTF
TRBD1 | TRBJ1-1 | - | 13 | TRBV7-9 | TGTGCCAGCAGCTTAGCGCAGGGGGCTGAAGCTTTCTTT | CASSLAQGAEAFF
- | TRBJ1-1 | - | 14 | TRBV19 | TGTGCCAGTAGAGGTGCAGGGGTGAACACTGAAGCTTTCTTT | CASRGAGVNTEAFF